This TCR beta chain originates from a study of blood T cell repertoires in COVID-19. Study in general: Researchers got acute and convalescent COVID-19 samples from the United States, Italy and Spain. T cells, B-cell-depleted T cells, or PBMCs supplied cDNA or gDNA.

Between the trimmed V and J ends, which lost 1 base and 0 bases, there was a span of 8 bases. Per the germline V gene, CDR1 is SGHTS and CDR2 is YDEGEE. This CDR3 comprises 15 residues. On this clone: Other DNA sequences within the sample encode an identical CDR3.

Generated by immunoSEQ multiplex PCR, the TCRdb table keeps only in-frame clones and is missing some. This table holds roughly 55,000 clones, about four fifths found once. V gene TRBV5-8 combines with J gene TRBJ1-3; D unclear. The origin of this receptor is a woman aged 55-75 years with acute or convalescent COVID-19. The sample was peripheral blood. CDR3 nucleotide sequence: TGTGCCAGCAGCTTGTCCAAGAGCTCTGGAAACACCATATATTTT. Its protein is CASSLSKSSGNTIYF.